These T cell receptor beta chains were read from a single sample in a study of identifying expanded T cells in peripheral blood. Sequencing used immunoSEQ multiplex PCR; TCRdb keeps in-frame clones, though not all of them. Of 70,000 to 95,000 clones listed, approximately 91% were seen once; the top ten hold about 3.9%. The sample was blood. The receptors originated from a person aged 18 to 70 in good health. Each CDR3 is given without its conserved first and last residue. Each record gives: V gene, J gene, CDR3 protein.

V gene: TRBV19
J gene: TRBJ1-1
CDR3 protein: ASSIDLGTEAF

V gene: TRBV9
J gene: TRBJ2-7
CDR3 protein: ASSVGQGAYEQY

V gene: TRBV6-1
J gene: TRBJ1-3
CDR3 protein: ASSGFRGTGNTIY

V gene: TRBV5-1
J gene: TRBJ2-3
CDR3 protein: ASSLGDSNTDTQY

V gene: TRBV19
J gene: TRBJ2-5
CDR3 protein: ASSSGTGGYQETQY

V gene: TRBV6-6
J gene: TRBJ1-4
CDR3 protein: ASSYSGYNEKLF

V gene: TRBV6-1
J gene: TRBJ1-2
CDR3 protein: ASSEAPSDGYT

V gene: TRBV4-2
J gene: TRBJ2-1
CDR3 protein: ASSQDTGTIYNEQF

V gene: TRBV6-5
J gene: TRBJ1-1
CDR3 protein: ASSSNRRWETEAF

V gene: TRBV7-7
J gene: TRBJ2-5
CDR3 protein: ASSSTGIQETQY

V gene: TRBV7-2
J gene: TRBJ2-7
CDR3 protein: ASSRTRRKYEQY

V gene: TRBV5-8
J gene: TRBJ2-3
CDR3 protein: ASSPQGISTDTQY

V gene: TRBV11-2
J gene: TRBJ1-2
CDR3 protein: ASSLRGGVGGGYT

V gene: TRBV28
J gene: TRBJ2-5
CDR3 protein: ASSLWDRAGETQY

V gene: TRBV10-1
J gene: TRBJ2-1
CDR3 protein: ASSSTAMPSYNEQF

V gene: TRBV9
J gene: TRBJ1-2
CDR3 protein: ASSPWTGSYGYT